The sample holds many counts of the clone carrying this T cell receptor (beta chain). RNA transcripts provided the source from which TCR beta CDR3 regions were amplified. The HTBI primer set was used in a first-round RT-PCR of the TCR CDR3. One entry per CDR3 protein results from TCRdb running MiXCR on the multiplex PCR reads. Of about 260,000 distinct CDR3 sequences listed, 20% to 25% were seen once; the top ten hold 50% to 75%. The data were taken from a study of T cells in Graves' hyperthyroidism and ophthalmopathy. The CDR3 is made up of 17 amino acids. V lost 0 bases, J lost 1 base, and 15 bases lay in between. CDR1 is SGHRS and CDR2 is YFSETQ in the germline V gene.

The sequence derives from a man aged 25 to 40 with Graves' ophthalmopathy. This chain joins TRBV5-1 and TRBJ2-3, with D possibly TRBD2 on 5 matching bases. What was sequenced was blood. CDR3 nucleotide sequence: TGCGCCAGCAGCTTGGCCCGATCAGCGGCGGGCACAGATACGCAGTATTTT. It is translated as CASSLARSAAGTDTQYF.